This entry features one TCR beta chain sequence. The data were obtained in a study of cytomegalovirus exposure and HLA in healthy donors. Primers included in the PCR were 60 Vbeta and 13 Jbeta primers. Sequencing used immunoSEQ multiplex PCR; TCRdb keeps in-frame clones, though not all of them. The sample records fewer than 100,000 clones, around 74% being singletons. The CDR3 consists of 14 residues. Germline values: CDR1 SQVTM, CDR2 ANQGSEA. The germline V and J ends were trimmed by 2 bases and 1 base, with 10 bases remaining between them. The chain carries TRBV29-1 and TRBJ2-3; TRBD1 might be the D (5 bases). Material: PBMCs. The clonotype originates from a man between 40 and 49 years old in good health and CMV-seropositive. The chain's CDR3 is CSVERGWGTDTQYF. As DNA, the CDR3 is TGCAGCGTTGAAAGGGGCTGGGGCACAGATACGCAGTATTTT.